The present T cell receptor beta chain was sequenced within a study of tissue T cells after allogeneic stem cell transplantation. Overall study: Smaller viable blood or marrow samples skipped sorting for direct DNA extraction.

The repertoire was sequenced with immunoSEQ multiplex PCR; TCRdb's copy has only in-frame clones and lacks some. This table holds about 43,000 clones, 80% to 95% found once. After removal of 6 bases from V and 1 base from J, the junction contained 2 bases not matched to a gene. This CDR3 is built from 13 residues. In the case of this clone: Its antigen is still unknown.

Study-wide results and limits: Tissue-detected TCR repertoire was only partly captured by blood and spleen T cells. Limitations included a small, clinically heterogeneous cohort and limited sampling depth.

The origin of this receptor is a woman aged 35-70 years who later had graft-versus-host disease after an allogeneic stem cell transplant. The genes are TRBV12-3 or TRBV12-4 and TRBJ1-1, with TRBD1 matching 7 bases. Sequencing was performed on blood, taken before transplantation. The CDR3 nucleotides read TGTGCCAGCAGCTGGACAGGGAACACTGAAGCTTTCTTT. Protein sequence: CASSWTGNTEAFF.